The TCR beta chain under discussion was sequenced for a study of blood T cell repertoires in COVID-19. Turning to the study itself: Acute and convalescent COVID-19 specimens originated in the United States, Italy and Spain.

The protocol was immunoSEQ multiplex PCR, while the TCRdb copy is restricted to in-frame clones and leaves out a portion. Of about 150,000 clones listed, roughly nine tenths are singletons. Recovery among Cohort 3 donors was established by two negative PCRs, clearance, or symptom resolution. Material: PBMCs or T cells enriched from blood (not recorded which). The TCR sequence derives from a woman between 50 and 59 years old who had recovered from COVID-19.

CDR3 amino acids: CASSLPGQGSRQPQHF. The CDR3 DNA is TGTGCCAGCAGCTTACCGGGACAGGGGTCAAGACAGCCCCAGCATTTT. The chain couples TRBV5-8 to TRBJ1-5, with TRBD1 identical over 10 bases. Germline CDR1 and CDR2: SGHTS and YDEGEE. The junction had 9 bases not matched to a gene; V was cut back by 2 bases and J by 7 bases. The CDR3 runs to 16 residues. Looking up the rest from reference TRBV5-8 and TRBJ1-5 gives the full variable domain: EAGVTQSPTHLIKTRGQQATLRCSPISGHTSVYWYQQALGLGLQFLLWYDEGEERNRGNFPPRFSGRQFPNYSSELNVNALELEDSALYLCASSLPGQGSRQPQHFGDGTRLSIL.